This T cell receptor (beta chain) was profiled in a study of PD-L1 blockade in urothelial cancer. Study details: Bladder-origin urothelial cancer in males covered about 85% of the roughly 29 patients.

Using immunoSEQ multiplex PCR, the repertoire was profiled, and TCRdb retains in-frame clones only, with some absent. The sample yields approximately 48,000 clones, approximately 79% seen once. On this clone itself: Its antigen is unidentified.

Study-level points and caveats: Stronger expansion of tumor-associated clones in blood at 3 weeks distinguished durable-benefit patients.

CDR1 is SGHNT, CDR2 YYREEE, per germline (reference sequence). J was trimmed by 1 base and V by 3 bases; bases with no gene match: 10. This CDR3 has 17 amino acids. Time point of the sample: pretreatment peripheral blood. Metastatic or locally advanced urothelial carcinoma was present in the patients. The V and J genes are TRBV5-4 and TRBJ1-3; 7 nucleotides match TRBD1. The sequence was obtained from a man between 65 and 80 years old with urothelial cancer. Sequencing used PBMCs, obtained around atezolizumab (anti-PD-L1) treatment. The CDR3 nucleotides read TGTGCCAGCAGCTGGAGGGGCAGGGGGTGGTCTGGAAACACCATATATTTT. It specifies CASSWRGRGWSGNTIYF.